This T cell receptor (beta chain) was sequenced in a study of blood T cell repertoires in COVID-19. Allocation to cohorts depended on clinical history reported by the participants. CDR1 and CDR2 (germline): GTSNPN, SVGIG (reference sequence). The CDR3 is made up of 16 amino acids. The V segment lost 4 bases and the J segment 5 bases; nucleotides outside the gene matches: 9. Assay: immunoSEQ multiplex PCR; the TCRdb copy retains only in-frame clones and omits some. The sample gives about 180,000 clones, 80% of which show up once; approximately 15% is in the top ten. This receptor was identified in a man aged 60 to 75 who had been exposed to COVID-19. The J gene is TRBJ1-6, the V gene TRBV30; TRBD1 agrees at 9 bases. Sequenced input: PBMCs or T cells enriched from blood (not recorded which). The CDR3 nucleotides read TGTGCCTGGACCTTGGACAGGGGCCTAAATAATTCACCCCTCCACTTT. Translating it yields CAWTLDRGLNNSPLHF.